There are a few counts of the clone carrying this T cell receptor beta chain. Primers included in the PCR were 60 Vbeta and 13 Jbeta primers. Measured with immunoSEQ multiplex PCR; TCRdb has only the in-frame clones, and not every one. The top ten hold approximately 2.4% of the sample, which has about 160,000 clones, roughly 80% seen once. The data are from a study of cytomegalovirus exposure and HLA in healthy donors. CDR3 length: 15 residues. Germline CDR1 and CDR2: LNHDA and SQIVND (reference sequence). Trimming removed 4 bases from V and 1 base from J; junction bases left unmatched: 6. The clonotype originates from a male donor in good health and CMV-seronegative. Sequencing was performed on PBMCs. J is TRBJ2-5 and V is TRBV19, with TRBD1 matching 7 bases. The CDR3 DNA sequence: TGTGCCAGTAGTAGGCCCGACAGGGTCCAAGAGACCCAGTACTTC. Amino acids: CASSRPDRVQETQYF. Based on the CDR3 plus reference TRBV19 and TRBJ2-5, the full variable domain is DGGITQSPKYLFRKEGQNVTLSCEQNLNHDAMYWYRQDPGQGLRLIYYSQIVNDFQKGDIAEGYSVSREKKESFPLTVTSAQKNPTAFYLCASSRPDRVQETQYFGPGTRLLVL.